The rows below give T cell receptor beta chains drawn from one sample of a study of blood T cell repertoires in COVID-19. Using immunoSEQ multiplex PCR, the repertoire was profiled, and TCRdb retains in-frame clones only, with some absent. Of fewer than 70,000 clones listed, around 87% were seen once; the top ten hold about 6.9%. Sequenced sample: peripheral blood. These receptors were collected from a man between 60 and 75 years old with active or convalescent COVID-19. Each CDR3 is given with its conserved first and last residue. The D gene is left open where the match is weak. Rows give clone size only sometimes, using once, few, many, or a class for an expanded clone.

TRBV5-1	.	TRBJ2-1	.	CASSLAQDSYNEQFF	TGCGCCAGCAGCTTGGCGCAGGACTCCTACAATGAGCAGTTCTTC
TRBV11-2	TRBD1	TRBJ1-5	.	CASSRGVGRGHQPQHF	TGTGCCAGCAGCCGGGGGGTTGGCAGGGGGCATCAGCCCCAGCATTTT
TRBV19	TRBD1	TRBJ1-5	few	CASSHINRGSNQPQHF	TGTGCCAGTAGCCACATAAACAGGGGGAGCAATCAGCCCCAGCATTTT
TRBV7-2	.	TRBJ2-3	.	CASSLGDWTDTQYF	TGTGCCAGCAGCTTAGGGGACTGGACAGATACGCAGTATTTT
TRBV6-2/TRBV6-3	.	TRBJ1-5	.	CASSTTGLRQPQHF	TGTGCCAGCAGTACCACAGGGCTTCGACAGCCCCAGCATTTT
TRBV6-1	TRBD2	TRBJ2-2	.	CASSDMPISGSAGELFF	TGTGCCAGCAGTGATATGCCCATCAGCGGGAGCGCCGGGGAGCTGTTTTTT
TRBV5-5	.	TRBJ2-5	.	CASSPRGGAVETQYF	TGTGCCAGCAGCCCGAGGGGGGGGGCGGTAGAGACCCAGTACTTC
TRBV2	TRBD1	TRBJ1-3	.	CASRPTGRRNTIYF	TGTGCCAGCAGGCCGACAGGGAGAAGAAACACCATATATTTT
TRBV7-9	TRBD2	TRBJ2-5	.	CASSSTSSETQYF	TGTGCCAGCAGCTCGACTAGCTCAGAGACCCAGTACTTC
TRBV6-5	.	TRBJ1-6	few	CASRSRQINNSPLHF	TGTGCCAGCAGATCTCGACAGATTAATAATTCACCCCTCCACTTT
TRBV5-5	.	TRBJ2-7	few	CASSPIPGQGEQYF	TGTGCCAGCAGCCCAATACCGGGACAAGGAGAGCAGTACTTC
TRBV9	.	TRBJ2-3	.	CASSVGTASTDTQYF	TGTGCCAGCAGCGTAGGGACAGCTAGCACAGATACGCAGTATTTT
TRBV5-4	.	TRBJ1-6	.	CASSLLTTSSYNSPLHF	TGTGCCAGCAGCTTGTTGACAACGAGCTCCTATAATTCACCCCTCCACTTT
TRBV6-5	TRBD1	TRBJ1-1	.	CASKGQGRPAEAFF	TGTGCCAGCAAGGGACAGGGGAGGCCCGCTGAAGCTTTCTTT
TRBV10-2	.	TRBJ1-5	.	CASRLQGDQPQHF	TGCGCCAGCAGATTACAGGGAGATCAGCCCCAGCATTTT
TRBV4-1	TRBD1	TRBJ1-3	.	CASSQGTGTFGNTIYF	TGCGCCAGCAGCCAAGGGACAGGCACCTTTGGAAACACCATATATTTT
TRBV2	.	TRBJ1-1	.	CASSEVQGTEAFF	TGTGCCAGCAGTGAAGTACAGGGAACTGAAGCTTTCTTT
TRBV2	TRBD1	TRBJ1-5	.	CASKRGQGDQPQHF	TGTGCCAGCAAAAGGGGACAGGGCGATCAGCCCCAGCATTTT
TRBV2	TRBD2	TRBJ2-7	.	CASSLAASGPYEQYF	TGTGCCAGCAGCCTCGCGGCTAGCGGACCCTACGAGCAGTACTTC
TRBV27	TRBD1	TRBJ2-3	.	CASRSRQGFGDTQYF	TGTGCCAGCAGATCCCGACAGGGATTCGGAGATACGCAGTATTTT
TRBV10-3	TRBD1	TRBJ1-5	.	CAISDPGTGFSPGNQPQHF	TGTGCCATCAGTGACCCTGGGACAGGGTTTTCTCCGGGCAATCAGCCCCAGCATTTT
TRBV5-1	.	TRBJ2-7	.	CASSWSGGDYEQYF	TGCGCCAGCAGCTGGTCCGGAGGAGACTACGAGCAGTACTTC
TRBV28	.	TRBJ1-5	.	CARPRGEGLANQPQHF	TGTGCCAGACCGAGGGGGGAGGGCCTCGCCAATCAGCCCCAGCATTTT
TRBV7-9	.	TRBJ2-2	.	CASSSPRTVNTGELFF	TGTGCCAGCAGTTCCCCCCGGACAGTGAACACCGGGGAGCTGTTTTTT
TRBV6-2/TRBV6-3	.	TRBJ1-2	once	CASSLAGLYGYTF	TGTGCCAGCAGTTTGGCAGGACTCTATGGCTACACCTTC
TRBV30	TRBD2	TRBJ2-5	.	CAWALIAGETQYF	TGTGCCTGGGCCCTAATAGCGGGAGAGACCCAGTACTTC
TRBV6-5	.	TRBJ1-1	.	CASSLRTATDTEAFF	TGTGCCAGCAGTTTGCGGACAGCTACGGACACTGAAGCTTTCTTT
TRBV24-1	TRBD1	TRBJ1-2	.	CATSDLRGRGYTF	TGTGCCACCAGTGACTTAAGGGGGCGTGGCTACACCTTC
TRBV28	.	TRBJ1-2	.	CASSSSILYGYTF	TGTGCCAGCAGCTCAAGTATACTCTATGGCTACACCTTC
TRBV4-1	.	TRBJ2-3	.	CASSQEVPGDHTDTQYF	TGCGCCAGCAGCCAAGAAGTTCCGGGGGACCACACAGATACGCAGTATTTT
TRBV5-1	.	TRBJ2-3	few	CASSLAGRGTDTQYF	TGCGCCAGCAGCTTGGCCGGTCGTGGCACAGATACGCAGTATTTT
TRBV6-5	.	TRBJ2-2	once	CASTPIRDGELFF	TGTGCCAGCACCCCTATACGGGACGGGGAGCTGTTTTTT
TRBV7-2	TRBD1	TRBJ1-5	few	CASSLQGVSNQPQHF	TGTGCCAGCAGCTTACAGGGGGTCAGCAATCAGCCCCAGCATTTT
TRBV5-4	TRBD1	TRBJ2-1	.	CASSQDRGSYNEQFF	TGTGCCAGCAGCCAGGACAGGGGGTCCTACAATGAGCAGTTCTTC
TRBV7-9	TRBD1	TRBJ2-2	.	CASSLAPQGAAGELFF	TGTGCCAGCAGCTTAGCCCCCCAGGGGGCAGCCGGGGAGCTGTTTTTT
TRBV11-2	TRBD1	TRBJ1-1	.	CASSLRTGGWTEAFF	TGTGCCAGCAGCTTACGGACAGGGGGCTGGACTGAAGCTTTCTTT
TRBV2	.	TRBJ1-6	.	CASRRGTDSPLHF	TGTGCCAGCAGACGGGGAACAGATTCACCCCTCCACTTT
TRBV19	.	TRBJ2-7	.	CASSRGGQASYEQYF	TGTGCCAGTAGTAGGGGGGGACAGGCCTCCTACGAGCAGTACTTC
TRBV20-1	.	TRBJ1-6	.	CSASRTSLSPLHF	TGCAGTGCTAGTCGGACAAGTCTTTCACCCCTCCACTTT
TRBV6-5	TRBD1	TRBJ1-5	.	CASRAGTGANQPQHF	TGTGCCAGCAGGGCCGGGACAGGAGCCAATCAGCCCCAGCATTTT
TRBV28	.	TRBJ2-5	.	CASSSQGETQYF	TGTGCCAGCAGTTCCCAGGGCGAGACCCAGTACTTC
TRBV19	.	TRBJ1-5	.	CASSIEVQGYQPQHF	TGTGCCAGTAGTATCGAGGTACAGGGCTATCAGCCCCAGCATTTT
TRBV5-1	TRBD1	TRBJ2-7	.	CASSLGGTGESYEQYF	TGCGCCAGCAGCTTGGGTGGGACAGGGGAATCCTACGAGCAGTACTTC
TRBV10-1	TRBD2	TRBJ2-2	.	CASSPSSGGNTGELFF	TGCGCCAGCAGCCCCTCTAGCGGGGGGAACACCGGGGAGCTGTTTTTT
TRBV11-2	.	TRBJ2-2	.	CASSLPGGHTGELFF	TGTGCCAGCAGCTTACCCGGGGGGCACACCGGGGAGCTGTTTTTT